This T cell receptor beta chain is from a study of cytomegalovirus exposure and HLA in healthy donors. PCR amplification relied on 60 Vbeta primers (plus 13 Jbeta primers). The assay was immunoSEQ multiplex PCR, and TCRdb's table has in-frame clones only and misses some. Among around 64,000 clones listed, about 85% were seen once. CDR3 length: 16 residues. CDR1 and CDR2 (germline): KGHSH, LQKENI. Trimming cost V 3 bases and J 1 base, with 13 bases left between them. This TCR came from a female donor in good health and CMV-seronegative. The rearrangement joins TRBV18 to TRBJ1-3, with D tentatively TRBD1 (5 bases). Sample: PBMCs. CDR3 in DNA: TGTGCCAGCTCACCCCCGGGACTTGCTTCTGGAAACACCATATATTTT. This sequence encodes CASSPPGLASGNTIYF.